The clone carrying this T cell receptor beta chain was counted only a few times. Antigen unknown. The V gene lost 8 bases and the J gene lost 0 bases, with 8 bases spanning the gap. The CDR3 length is 13 residues. Germline V lookup: CDR1 MNHNS, CDR2 SASEGT. This sample stems from a study of beta chain features in type 1 diabetes. At the level of the study: Age, gender and cell yields were alike across patients and healthy donors.

Study-wide points: Across patients, naive, central memory and Treg TCRB repertoires exhibited apparently greater similarity than was observed across healthy donors.

The sequenced template was cDNA made from the entire isolated RNA. The data were produced by immunoSEQ multiplex PCR, yet TCRdb's version contains in-frame clones alone and is incomplete. Among 390,000 or so clones listed, approximately 15% were seen once. Sequencing used naive CD4+ T cells from blood. V is TRBV6-1 and J is TRBJ1-3, with unresolved D. The TCR was taken from a man under 40 in good health. CDR3 DNA sequence: TGTGCCAGCGCCGCCTCCTCTGGAAACACCATATATTTT. The encoded protein is CASAASSGNTIYF.